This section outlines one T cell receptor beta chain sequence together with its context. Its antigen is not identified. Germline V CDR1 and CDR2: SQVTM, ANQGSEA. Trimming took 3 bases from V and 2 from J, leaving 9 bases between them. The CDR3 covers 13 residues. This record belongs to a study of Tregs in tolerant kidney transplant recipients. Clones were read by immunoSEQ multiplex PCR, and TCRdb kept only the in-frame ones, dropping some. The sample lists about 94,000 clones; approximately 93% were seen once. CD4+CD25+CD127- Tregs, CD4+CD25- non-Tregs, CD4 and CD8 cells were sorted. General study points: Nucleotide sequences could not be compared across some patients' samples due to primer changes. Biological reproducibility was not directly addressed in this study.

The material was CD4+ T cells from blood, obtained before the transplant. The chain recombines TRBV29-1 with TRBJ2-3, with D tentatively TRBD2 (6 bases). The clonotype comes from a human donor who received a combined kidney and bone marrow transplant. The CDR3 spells CSVEGDSTDTQYF. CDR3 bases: TGCAGCGTTGAGGGGGACTCCACAGATACGCAGTATTTT.